The next 27 T cell receptor beta chains were all read from a single sample in a study of blood T cell repertoires in COVID-19. Some clones are missing from TCRdb's copy, which holds only in-frame ones; the method was immunoSEQ multiplex PCR. The sample consists of a few hundred thousand clones, roughly 90% of them appearing once. What was sequenced was PBMCs or T cells enriched from blood (not recorded which). These receptors were collected from a woman between 25 and 40 years old who had recovered from COVID-19.

The chain employs TRBV6-5 and TRBJ1-3; maybe TRBD1 (5 bases). There are 16 residues in the CDR3. CDR1 is MNHEY, CDR2 SVGAGI, per germline. Trimming left V 0 bases short and J 4 bases short, with 13 bases between. The CDR3: CASSYSTEGLGNTIYF. The CDR3 DNA reads as TGTGCCAGCAGTTACTCGACTGAGGGACTCGGAAACACCATATATTTT.

This chain links TRBV5-1 with TRBJ1-2; 8 bases are shared with TRBD1. CDR3 size: 15 residues. Losses at the gene ends were 4 bases for V and 0 bases for J; bases not matched to a gene: 5. Germline V gives CDR1 SGHRS, CDR2 YFSETQ. The CDR3 spells CASSRETGANYGYTF. Written as DNA, the CDR3 is TGCGCCAGCAGCAGGGAGACAGGGGCTAACTATGGCTACACCTTC.

V gene TRBV29-1 combines with J gene TRBJ1-1, with 12 bases fitting TRBD1. V gave up 3 bases and J gave up 5 bases; unmatched junction bases: 10. This CDR3 has 16 residues. Germline loops: CDR1 SQVTM, CDR2 ANQGSEA. DNA of the CDR3: TGCAGCGTTGATGGGGGACAGGGGGCGAGAGGGACTGAAGCTTTCTTT. Its translation: CSVDGGQGARGTEAFF.

This clone was seen once. This chain connects TRBV7-2 to TRBJ2-5, with 7 bases lining up with TRBD1. V lost 7 bases and J lost 5; bases outside the gene matches: 7. Germline V CDR1 and CDR2: SGHTA, FQGNSA. This CDR3 region has 13 residues. CDR3 sequence: CASIFRGQETQYF. CDR3 nucleotide sequence: TGTGCCAGCATCTTTAGGGGACAGGAGACCCAGTACTTC.

This clone has just one count. The chain couples TRBV11-3 to TRBJ2-1, with a tentative D call TRBD2 (7 bases). There are 15 residues in the CDR3. Germline V gene sequence: CDR1 SGHNT, CDR2 YENEEA. The V end lost 5 bases, the J end lost 3 bases, and 14 bases lay between the germline ends. The CDR3 region has the DNA TGTGCCAGCAGCACCGGGGGGACACTCTACAATGAGCAGTTCTTC. As protein: CASSTGGTLYNEQFF.

This clone was recorded only once. For the CDR3, the DNA is TGTGCCAGCAGGACAGGGATTAGCTCCTACGAGCAGTACTTC. Protein sequence: CASRTGISSYEQYF. The chain recombines TRBV2 with TRBJ2-7, with 7 bases that match TRBD1. The junction had 5 bases not matched to a gene; V was cut back by 6 bases and J by 0 bases. CDR1 SNHLY and CDR2 FYNNEI come from the germline V gene. There are 14 residues in the CDR3.

The V call is TRBV28, the J call TRBJ1-3; maybe TRBD1 (6 bases). CDR1 is MDHEN and CDR2 is SYDVKM in the germline V gene. The CDR3 has 16 amino acids. Trimming cost V 2 bases and J 0 bases, with 11 bases left between them. The CDR3 is CASSLSQGTSGNTIYF. CDR3 nucleotides: TGTGCCAGCAGTTTAAGTCAGGGGACCTCTGGAAACACCATATATTTT.

This chain links TRBV5-4 with TRBJ1-1; D gene unclear. V was cut by 1 base and J by 0 bases, with 16 bases left in between. CDR1 is SGHNT and CDR2 is YYREEE in the germline V gene (reference sequence). The CDR3 has 17 amino acids. CDR3 residues: CASSLNYEAALNTEAFF. CDR3 sequence (DNA): TGTGCCAGCAGCTTGAATTACGAGGCAGCCTTGAACACTGAAGCTTTCTTT.

The chain is built from TRBV27 and TRBJ2-7; 8 bases line up with TRBD2. The CDR3 loop spans 19 amino acids. Germline assignment: CDR1 MNHEY and CDR2 SMNVEV (reference sequence). The ends lost 0 bases at V and 5 bases at J; junction bases unmatched: 18. The CDR3 DNA reads TGTGCCAGCAGTTTATCGGGGCTGAGGGGAAAACGGGAGGGGGACGAGCAGTACTTC. Amino acids: CASSLSGLRGKREGDEQYF.

Worth noting for this clone: This specimen includes other DNA sequences encoding the same CDR3. The rearrangement uses TRBV5-1 and TRBJ2-2; D gene uncertain. Trimming removed 0 bases from V and 4 bases from J, with 7 bases in between. Germline V gene sequence: CDR1 SGHRS, CDR2 YFSETQ. This CDR3 contains 14 residues. The CDR3 sequence is CASSLVSSTGELFF. CDR3 DNA: TGCGCCAGCAGCTTGGTCTCTTCCACCGGGGAGCTGTTTTTT.

This clone is a singleton in its sample. The rearrangement uses TRBV11-2 and TRBJ1-1, with D uncertain. V gave up 4 bases and J gave up 6 bases, with 15 bases separating them. The germline V gene encodes CDR1 SGHAT and CDR2 FQNNGV. This CDR3 has 14 amino acids. Here the CDR3 DNA reads TGTGCCAGCAGCTCCCGGGGTCGTGGACCTGAAGCTTTCTTT. Residues: CASSSRGRGPEAFF.

Regarding this clone: Within the sample, other DNA sequences also encode this same CDR3. The chain employs TRBV5-1 and TRBJ2-5; 13 nucleotides match TRBD2. Germline-derived CDR1 and CDR2 are SGHRS and YFSETQ. Losses at the gene ends were 0 bases for V and 1 base for J; bases not matched to a gene: 0. The CDR3 is 16 residues long. CDR3 residues: CASSLGLAGGQETQYF. The DNA for the CDR3 is TGCGCCAGCAGCTTGGGACTAGCGGGGGGCCAAGAGACCCAGTACTTC.

J is TRBJ2-3 and V is TRBV9; 10 nucleotides align to TRBD2. The CDR3 sequence is 16 residues long. Unmatched junction bases numbered 8, after V lost 1 base and J lost 6 bases. Germline loops: CDR1 SGDLS, CDR2 YYNGEE. The CDR3 bases are TGTGCCAGCAGCGTACAGAGCGGGGGGGTTCGGGATACGCAGTATTTT. It codes for CASSVQSGGVRDTQYF.

The genes are TRBV11-2 and TRBJ2-5; 8 bases match TRBD2. The V gene's germline CDR1 is SGHAT and CDR2 FQNNGV. V gave up 2 bases and J gave up 2 bases; unmatched junction bases: 4. The length of the CDR3 is 15 residues. The CDR3, as DNA: TGTGCCAGCAGCTTATCGGGAGGGCCACAAGAGACCCAGTACTTC. Encoded protein: CASSLSGGPQETQYF. The complete variable domain, with remaining parts taken from reference TRBV11-2 and TRBJ2-5, reads EAGVAQSPRYKIIEKRQSVAFWCNPISGHATLYWYQQILGQGPKLLIQFQNNGVVDDSQLPKDRFSAERLKGVDSTLKIQPAKLEDSAVYLCASSLSGGPQETQYFGPGTRLLVL.

This clone was seen a few times. This chain links TRBV19 with TRBJ1-4, with D perhaps TRBD1 (6 bases). The germline V gene encodes CDR1 LNHDA and CDR2 SQIVND (reference sequence). V was shortened by 4 bases and J by 3 bases, with 12 bases between the two germline ends. The CDR3 is made up of 15 amino acids. The chain's CDR3 is CASSNLQGPNEKLFF. CDR3 coding DNA: TGTGCCAGTAGTAACCTACAGGGACCTAATGAAAAACTGTTTTTT.

This clone turned up a few times. The gene calls are TRBV5-6 and TRBJ1-6, with TRBD1 matching 7 bases. The junction had 5 bases not matched to a gene; V was cut back by 3 bases and J by 5 bases. CDR1 and CDR2 from the germline V gene are SGHDT and YYEEEE. The CDR3 loop spans 15 amino acids. CDR3 region: CASSSGTANNSPLHF. In DNA form, the CDR3 reads TGTGCCAGCAGCTCCGGGACAGCTAATAATTCACCCCTCCACTTT.

This clone came up a few times. This rearrangement joins TRBV28 to TRBJ1-5, with 9 positions matching TRBD1. This CDR3 comprises 13 residues. Germline V CDR1 and CDR2: MDHEN, SYDVKM. Trimming removed 10 bases from V and 6 bases from J; junction bases left unmatched: 7. CDR3 sequence reads: CAIQGQGGQPQHF. The CDR3 bases are TGTGCCATCCAGGGACAGGGAGGTCAGCCCCAGCATTTT.

This clone was counted between two and nine times. The chain couples TRBV6-1 to TRBJ1-5, with D perhaps matching TRBD1 (6 bases). Trimming took off 2 bases at V and 1 base at J, with 12 bases between the two ends. The germline CDR1 and CDR2 sequences are MNHNS and SASEGT. This CDR3 region has 16 residues. The CDR3 sequence: CASSESPGDSNQPQHF. As DNA, the CDR3 is TGTGCCAGCAGTGAATCCCCAGGGGACAGCAATCAGCCCCAGCATTTT.

V is TRBV6-5 and J is TRBJ2-1; 7 nucleotides align to TRBD1. The CDR3 covers 15 residues. Losses at the gene ends were 6 bases for V and 3 bases for J; bases not matched to a gene: 8. The V gene's germline CDR1 is MNHEY and CDR2 SVGAGI. In DNA, the CDR3 is TGTGCCAGCAGCTATCGACAGGGTCTCTACAATGAGCAGTTCTTC. Its translation: CASSYRQGLYNEQFF.

This chain links TRBV15 with TRBJ2-5; 8 bases match TRBD2. Germline V gives CDR1 LNHNV, CDR2 YYDKDF (reference sequence). The V gene end was trimmed by 4 bases and the J gene end by 4 bases; junction bases not matched to a gene: 5. The CDR3 is 14 amino acids. CDR3 sequence: CATSIGGAAETQYF. Here the CDR3 DNA reads TGTGCCACCAGCATCGGGGGGGCCGCAGAGACCCAGTACTTC.

In nucleotides, the CDR3 is TGTGCCAGCAGCAATATGGGCAGCCGACGGAAAAACATTCAGTACTTC. Its translation: CASSNMGSRRKNIQYF. The V call is TRBV21-1, the J call TRBJ2-4; the D segment call TRBD1 is taken from the table without a DNA check. TRBV21-1 has pseudogene status. The CDR3 extends over 16 amino acids.

This clone was seen a handful of times. V and J are TRBV18 and TRBJ1-1, with D possibly matching TRBD1 (5 bases). V was pared by 5 bases and J by 1 base, with 14 bases between. This CDR3 is built from 15 residues. Per the germline V gene, CDR1 is KGHSH and CDR2 is LQKENI. CDR3 loop: CASSARQRSNTEAFF. CDR3 DNA: TGTGCCAGCTCAGCCAGACAGAGATCGAACACTGAAGCTTTCTTT.

The chain combines TRBV12-3 or TRBV12-4 with TRBJ1-2; weak D call: TRBD1 (5 bases). The CDR3 is made up of 11 amino acids. V gave up 9 bases and J gave up 8 bases, with 13 bases separating them. The CDR3 DNA follows: TGTGCCAGGGGGCGTTTTGCCGGCTACACCTTC. This encodes CARGRFAGYTF.

CDR3 sequence: CSVQGALNTEAFF. For the CDR3, the DNA is TGCAGCGTGCAAGGGGCCTTGAACACTGAAGCTTTCTTT. The gene calls are TRBV29-1 and TRBJ1-1, with D perhaps TRBD1 (5 bases). The V end was cut by 6 bases, the J end by 0 bases, with 11 bases between. The germline V gene has CDR1 SQVTM and CDR2 ANQGSEA. CDR3 length: 13 residues.

The chain links TRBV2 to TRBJ2-3, with 14 bases lining up with TRBD2. CDR3 length: 16 residues. Unmatched junction bases numbered 6, after V lost 5 bases and J lost 5 bases. From germline, CDR1 is SNHLY and CDR2 FYNNEI. DNA of the CDR3: TGTGCCAGCAGTCCGGGACTAGCGGGAGAGAAAGATACGCAGTATTTT. Encoded protein: CASSPGLAGEKDTQYF.

The rearrangement links TRBV27 to TRBJ2-1; unclear D gene. V was cut by 2 bases and J by 0 bases, with 26 bases left in between. There are 21 residues in the CDR3. Germline lookup yields CDR1 MNHEY and CDR2 SMNVEV (reference sequence). The CDR3 protein is CASSLSIVSLGIRRSYNEQFF. The CDR3 DNA follows: TGTGCCAGCAGTTTAAGTATCGTCTCCCTAGGAATTCGACGCTCCTACAATGAGCAGTTCTTC.

The J gene is TRBJ1-5, the V gene TRBV7-8; 7 bases agree with TRBD1. V lost 10 bases and J lost 3; bases outside the gene matches: 15. This CDR3 has 16 amino acids. Per the germline V gene, CDR1 is SGHVS and CDR2 is FQNEAQ. The CDR3 spells CATSPLETGFNQPQHF. CDR3 sequence (DNA): TGTGCCACCTCCCCCTTAGAGACAGGGTTCAATCAGCCCCAGCATTTT.